These 8 T cell receptor beta chains came from one sample sequenced in a study of blood T cell repertoires in COVID-19. Assay: immunoSEQ multiplex PCR; the TCRdb copy retains only in-frame clones and omits some. This sample has just over 300,000 clones, with roughly 91% found just once. Sequencing was done on a sample of peripheral blood. Every receptor here comes from a woman between 25 and 40 years old with COVID-19, enrolled during active disease.

The gene calls are TRBV2 and TRBJ2-7, with TRBD2 matching over 11 bases. The CDR3 spans 16 residues. The germline CDR1 and CDR2 sequences are SNHLY and FYNNEI. V shed 10 bases and J 0 bases; nucleotides not matched to a gene: 11. The CDR3 sequence: CANSGLAETSSYEQYV. The CDR3 DNA follows: TGTGCCAACTCGGGACTAGCGGAGACGAGCTCCTACGAGCAGTACGTC.

The chain recombines TRBV10-2 with TRBJ1-6; 11 positions match TRBD1. Germline assignment: CDR1 WSHSY and CDR2 SAAADI. The V gene end was trimmed by 7 bases and the J gene end by 10 bases; junction bases not matched to a gene: 12. This CDR3 has 16 amino acids. CDR3 amino acids: CASKGHRDRGNSPLHF. For the CDR3, the DNA is TGCGCCAGCAAGGGTCACCGGGACAGGGGGAACTCACCCCTCCACTTT.

The chain couples TRBV9 to TRBJ1-6, with 10 bases identical to TRBD1. CDR1 is SGDLS, CDR2 YYNGEE, per germline. CDR3 size: 13 residues. With V trimmed by 4 bases and J by 10 bases, 2 bases remained unmatched. CDR3 in amino acids: CASSRTGGSPLHF. CDR3 nucleotides: TGTGCCAGCAGCCGGACAGGGGGATCACCCCTCCACTTT.

The chain couples TRBV4-1 to TRBJ2-1, with a weak D call TRBD2 (5 bases). The V end was cut by 0 bases, the J end by 2 bases, with 11 bases between. Germline V gives CDR1 MGHRA, CDR2 YSYEKL. The CDR3 runs 16 residues. The DNA of the CDR3 is TGCGCCAGCAGCCAAGATACTCGAGGGCCCTACAATGAGCAGTTCTTC. It yields the protein CASSQDTRGPYNEQFF.

The chain joins TRBV4-1 to TRBJ1-2; D remains ambiguous. This CDR3 contains 16 residues. Germline CDR1 is MGHRA and CDR2 is YSYEKL. The ends were cut back, 1 base at V and 2 bases at J, with 14 bases in the middle. The CDR3 loop is CASSQVRLGKNYGYTF. The CDR3 DNA follows: TGCGCCAGCAGCCAAGTGAGACTGGGTAAAAACTATGGCTACACCTTC.

The V and J genes are TRBV2 and TRBJ2-3, with a tentative D call TRBD2 (5 bases). The CDR3 length is 17 residues. V lost 5 bases and J 4 bases, leaving 22 bases between the germline ends. CDR1 and CDR2 (germline): SNHLY, FYNNEI. CDR3 nucleotide sequence: TGTGCCAGCAGTCTCCGGCGGGTGGGGTTGGGCGCAGATACGCAGTATTTT. This translates into CASSLRRVGLGADTQYF.

This rearrangement joins TRBV2 to TRBJ1-5; weak D call: TRBD1 (6 bases). Germline CDR1 and CDR2: SNHLY and FYNNEI. V was cut by 5 bases and J by 7 bases, with 12 bases left in between. This CDR3 contains 13 residues. The CDR3 bases are TGTGCCAGCAGTCCGGCGAGGGGGCAGCCCCAGCATTTT. Translated: CASSPARGQPQHF.

The V call is TRBV2, the J call TRBJ1-3; unclear D gene. Germline CDR1 reads SNHLY; CDR2 reads FYNNEI. Trimming shortened V by 8 bases and J by 0 bases, and 17 bases separated the two germline ends. There are 16 residues in the CDR3. The DNA of the CDR3 is TGTGCCAGCCACCCTGGCCTCAGGTCCTCTGGAAACACCATATATTTT. Protein: CASHPGLRSSGNTIYF.